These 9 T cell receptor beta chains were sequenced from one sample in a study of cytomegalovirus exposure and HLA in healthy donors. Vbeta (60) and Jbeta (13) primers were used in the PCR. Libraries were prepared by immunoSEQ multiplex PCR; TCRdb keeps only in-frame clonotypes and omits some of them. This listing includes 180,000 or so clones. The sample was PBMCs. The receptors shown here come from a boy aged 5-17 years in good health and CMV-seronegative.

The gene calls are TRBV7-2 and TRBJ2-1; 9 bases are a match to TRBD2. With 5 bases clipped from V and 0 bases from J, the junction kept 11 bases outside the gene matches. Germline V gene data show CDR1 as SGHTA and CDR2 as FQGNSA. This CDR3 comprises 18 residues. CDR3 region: CASSPKAGGPTSYNEQFF. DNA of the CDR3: TGTGCCAGCAGCCCGAAAGCGGGGGGCCCAACCTCCTACAATGAGCAGTTCTTC.

The CDR3 is CASSMTTGLMNTEAFF. The CDR3 nucleotides are TGTGCCAGTAGTATGACGACAGGACTCATGAACACTGAAGCTTTCTTT. The chain has TRBV19 and TRBJ1-1; D might be TRBD1 (6 bases). CDR3 length: 16 amino acids. Trimming took off 3 bases at V and 0 bases at J, with 14 bases between the two ends. Germline V CDR1 and CDR2: LNHDA, SQIVND (reference sequence).

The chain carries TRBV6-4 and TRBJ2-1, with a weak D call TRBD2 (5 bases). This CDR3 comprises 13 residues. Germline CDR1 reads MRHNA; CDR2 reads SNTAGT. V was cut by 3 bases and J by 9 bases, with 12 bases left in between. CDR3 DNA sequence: TGTGCCAGCAGTGAATCGCAGGCGGGTGAGCAGTTCTTC. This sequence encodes CASSESQAGEQFF.

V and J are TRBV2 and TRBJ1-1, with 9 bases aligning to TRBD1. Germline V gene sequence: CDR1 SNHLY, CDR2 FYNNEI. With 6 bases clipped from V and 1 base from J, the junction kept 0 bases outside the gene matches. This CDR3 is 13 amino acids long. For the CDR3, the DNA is TGTGCCAGCAGGGGACAGGGGAACACTGAAGCTTTCTTT. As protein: CASRGQGNTEAFF.

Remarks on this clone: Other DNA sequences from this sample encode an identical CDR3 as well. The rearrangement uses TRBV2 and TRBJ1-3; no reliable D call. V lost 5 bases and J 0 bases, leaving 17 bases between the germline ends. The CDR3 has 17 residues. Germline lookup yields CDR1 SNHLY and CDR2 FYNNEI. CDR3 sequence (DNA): TGTGCCAGCAGTACCCAGGCTCTGACCTTCTCTGGAAACACCATATATTTT. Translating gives CASSTQALTFSGNTIYF.

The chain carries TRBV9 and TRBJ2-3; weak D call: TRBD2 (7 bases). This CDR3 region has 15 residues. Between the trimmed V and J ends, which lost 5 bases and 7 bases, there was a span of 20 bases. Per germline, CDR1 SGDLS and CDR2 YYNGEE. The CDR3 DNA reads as TGTGCCAGCAGTGGTTCGGGGGGCCGTCGGAATACGCAGTATTTT. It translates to CASSGSGGRRNTQYF.

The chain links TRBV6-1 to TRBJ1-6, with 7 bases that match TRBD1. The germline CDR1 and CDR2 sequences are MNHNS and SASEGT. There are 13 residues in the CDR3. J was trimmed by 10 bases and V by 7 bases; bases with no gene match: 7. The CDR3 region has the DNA TGTGCCAGCACCTGGGACAGCCCCTCACCCCTCCACTTT. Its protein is CASTWDSPSPLHF.

CDR3 loop: CASSPDRYEQYF. The CDR3, as DNA: TGTGCCAGCTCACCGGACAGATACGAGCAGTACTTC. The genes are TRBV18 and TRBJ2-7, with a possible D match to TRBD1 (6 bases). Trimming cost V 3 bases and J 4 bases, with 7 bases left between them. Germline V gene sequence: CDR1 KGHSH, CDR2 LQKENI. The CDR3 covers 12 residues.

Here the CDR3 DNA reads TGTGCCAGCAGTTTAATCGGGGGGGAGACCCAGTACTTC. It specifies CASSLIGGETQYF. The V gene is TRBV28, the J gene TRBJ2-5; 7 positions agree with TRBD2. The CDR3 covers 13 residues. With V trimmed by 2 bases and J by 5 bases, 2 bases remained unmatched. The germline V gene encodes CDR1 MDHEN and CDR2 SYDVKM.